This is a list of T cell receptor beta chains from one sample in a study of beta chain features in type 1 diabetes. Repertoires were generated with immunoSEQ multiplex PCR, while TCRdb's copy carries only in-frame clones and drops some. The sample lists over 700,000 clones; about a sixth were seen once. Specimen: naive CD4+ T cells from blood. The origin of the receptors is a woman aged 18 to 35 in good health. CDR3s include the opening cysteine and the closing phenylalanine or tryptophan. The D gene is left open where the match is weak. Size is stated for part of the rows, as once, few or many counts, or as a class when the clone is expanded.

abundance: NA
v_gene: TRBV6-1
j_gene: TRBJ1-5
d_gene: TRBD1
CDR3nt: TGTGCCAGCAGTCAAGCAACAGGGGCGGGGACCAATCAGCCCCAGCATTTT
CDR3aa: CASSQATGAGTNQPQHF

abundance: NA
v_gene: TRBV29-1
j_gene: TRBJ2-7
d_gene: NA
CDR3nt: TGCAGCGTTGGGCGTCAGGGCAACGAGCAGTACTTC
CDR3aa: CSVGRQGNEQYF

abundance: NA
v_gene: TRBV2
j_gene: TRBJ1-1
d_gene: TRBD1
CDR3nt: TGTGCCAGCAGGGCGTCAGGGGGACCCCAGCGGGCTTTCTTT
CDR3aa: CASRASGGPQRAFF

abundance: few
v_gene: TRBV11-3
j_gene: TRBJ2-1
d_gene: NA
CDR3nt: TGTGCCAGCAGCTTATGGGGTACTGGTAGCCATGAGCAGTTCTTC
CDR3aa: CASSLWGTGSHEQFF

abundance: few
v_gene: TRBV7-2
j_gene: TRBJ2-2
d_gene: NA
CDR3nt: TGTGCCAGCAGCTTAGGCCAGGCCGGGGAGCTGTTTTTT
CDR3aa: CASSLGQAGELFF

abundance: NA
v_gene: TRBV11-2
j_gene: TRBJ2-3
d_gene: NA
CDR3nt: TGTGCCAGCAGCTTAGATTACTACCTTTCGGATACGCAGTATTTT
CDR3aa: CASSLDYYLSDTQYF

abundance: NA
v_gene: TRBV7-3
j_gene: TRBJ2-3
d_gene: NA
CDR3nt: TGTGCCAGCAGCTTAACCCCTCTGAGGCCAGATACGCAGTATTTT
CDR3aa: CASSLTPLRPDTQYF

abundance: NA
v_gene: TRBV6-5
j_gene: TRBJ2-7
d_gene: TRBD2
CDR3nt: TGTGCCAGCAGCTCGGAGACTAGCGGGAGGTACGAGCAGTACTTC
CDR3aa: CASSSETSGRYEQYF

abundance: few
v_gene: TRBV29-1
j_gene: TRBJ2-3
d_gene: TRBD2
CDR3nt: TGCAGCGTCGGGACTAGCGGGAGAGATACGCAGTATTTT
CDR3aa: CSVGTSGRDTQYF

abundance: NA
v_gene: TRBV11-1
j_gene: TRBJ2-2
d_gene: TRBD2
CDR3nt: TGTGCCAGCAGCCAAGGACTAGCGGGTACCGGGGAGCTGTTTTTT
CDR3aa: CASSQGLAGTGELFF

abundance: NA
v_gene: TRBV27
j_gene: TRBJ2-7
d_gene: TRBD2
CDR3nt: TGTGCCAGCAGTCCAATCCACGGCGGGAGGGACGAGCAGTACTTC
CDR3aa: CASSPIHGGRDEQYF

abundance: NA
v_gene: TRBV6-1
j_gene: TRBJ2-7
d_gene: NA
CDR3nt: TGTGCCAGCAGTGGGTGGAGATACTACGAGCAGTACTTC
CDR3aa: CASSGWRYYEQYF

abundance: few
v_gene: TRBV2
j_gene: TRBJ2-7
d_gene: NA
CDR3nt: TGTGCCAGCAGTGATCCGGGGGCGCGGTTTTACTTC
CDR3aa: CASSDPGARFYF

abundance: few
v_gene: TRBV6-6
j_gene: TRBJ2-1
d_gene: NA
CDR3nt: TGTGCCAGCAGTTACTCTCTCGGGGGCAATGAGCAGTTCTTC
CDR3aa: CASSYSLGGNEQFF

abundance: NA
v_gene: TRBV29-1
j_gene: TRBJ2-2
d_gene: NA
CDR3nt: TGCAGCGTTGAAGTTTCGAGTACCGGGGAGCTGTTTTTT
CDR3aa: CSVEVSSTGELFF

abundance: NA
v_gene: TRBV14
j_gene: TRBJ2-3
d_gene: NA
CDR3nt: TGTGCCAGCAGCCAAGATCTTAAGCGCACAGATACGCAGTATTTT
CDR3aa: CASSQDLKRTDTQYF

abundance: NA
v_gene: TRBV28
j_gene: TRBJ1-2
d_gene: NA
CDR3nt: TGTGCCAGCAGTTTGCAGGGAGCCCTCGCGGGCACCTTC
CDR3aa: CASSLQGALAGTF

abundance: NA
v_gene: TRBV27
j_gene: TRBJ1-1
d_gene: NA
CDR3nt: TGTGCCAGCAGTTTCGCAGGGTCGAACACTGAAGCTTTCTTT
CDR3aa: CASSFAGSNTEAFF

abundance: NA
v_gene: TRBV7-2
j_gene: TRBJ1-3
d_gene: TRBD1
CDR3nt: TGTGCCAGCAGTCCACACAGGGGTCCGGGAAACACCATATATTTT
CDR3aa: CASSPHRGPGNTIYF

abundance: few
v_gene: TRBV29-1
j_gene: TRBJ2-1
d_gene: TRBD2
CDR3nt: TGCAGCGTTGTCAGCGGGAGACTCTATGAGCAGTTCTTC
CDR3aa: CSVVSGRLYEQFF

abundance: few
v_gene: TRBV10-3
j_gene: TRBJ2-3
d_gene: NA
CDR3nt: TGTGCCATTAAAGGGGGGCATAGCACAGATACGCAGTATTTT
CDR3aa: CAIKGGHSTDTQYF

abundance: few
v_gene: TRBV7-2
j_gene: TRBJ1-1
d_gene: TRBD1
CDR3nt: TGTGCCAGCAGCACCTACAGGGGAGAAGCTTTCTTT
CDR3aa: CASSTYRGEAFF

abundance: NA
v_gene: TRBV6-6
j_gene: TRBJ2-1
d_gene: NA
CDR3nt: TGTGCCAGCACCGAGGGTGAGCAGTTCTTC
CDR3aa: CASTEGEQFF

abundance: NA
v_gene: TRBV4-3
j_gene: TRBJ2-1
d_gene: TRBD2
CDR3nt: TGCGCCAGCAGCCAAGTGCCTCTAGCCGGGACTAGCGGGACCAATGAGCAGTTCTTC
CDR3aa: CASSQVPLAGTSGTNEQFF

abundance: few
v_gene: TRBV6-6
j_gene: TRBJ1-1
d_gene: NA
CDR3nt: TGTGCCAGCAGAAACAGGGACAACACTGAAGCTTTCTTT
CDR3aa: CASRNRDNTEAFF

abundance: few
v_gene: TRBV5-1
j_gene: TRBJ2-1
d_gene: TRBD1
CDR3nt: TGCGCCAGCAGCTTGGCGGGAGGGATCCCGGCCGGGACAGGGGGTTACAATGAGCAGTTCTTC
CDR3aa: CASSLAGGIPAGTGGYNEQFF

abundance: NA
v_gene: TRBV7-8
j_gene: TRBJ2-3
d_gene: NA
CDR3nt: TGTGCCAGCAGCTTAGGGGAGGCAGATACGCAGTATTTT
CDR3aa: CASSLGEADTQYF

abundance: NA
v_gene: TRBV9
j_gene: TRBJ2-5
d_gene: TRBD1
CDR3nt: TGTGCCAGCAGCGTAGGACAGGGGCCCCAAGAGACCCAGTACTTC
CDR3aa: CASSVGQGPQETQYF

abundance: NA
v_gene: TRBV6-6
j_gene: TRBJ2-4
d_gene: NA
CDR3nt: TGTGCCAGCAGACCCGAGGGCATCCTTCAGTACTTC
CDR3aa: CASRPEGILQYF

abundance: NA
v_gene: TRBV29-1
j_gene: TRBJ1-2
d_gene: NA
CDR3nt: TGCAGCGTTGACCAGGGGCGGGTCTATGGCTACACCTTC
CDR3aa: CSVDQGRVYGYTF

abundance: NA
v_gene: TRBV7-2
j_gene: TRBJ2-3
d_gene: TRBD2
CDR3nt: TGTGCCAGCAGCTTCGGACTAGCAGATACGCAGTATTTT
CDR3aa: CASSFGLADTQYF

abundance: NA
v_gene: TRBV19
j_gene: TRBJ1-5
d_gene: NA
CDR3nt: TGTGCCAGTACCGACGGGAGTTCGGGGGCTCGAGGTCAGCCCCAGCATTTT
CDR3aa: CASTDGSSGARGQPQHF

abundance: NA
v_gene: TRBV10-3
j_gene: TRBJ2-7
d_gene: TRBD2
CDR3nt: TGTGCCATCAGTGACTCTCCTAGCGGGGCGCCTGACGAGCAGTACTTC
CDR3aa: CAISDSPSGAPDEQYF

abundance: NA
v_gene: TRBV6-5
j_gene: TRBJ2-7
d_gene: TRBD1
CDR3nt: TGTGCCAGCAGCCGGGACAGGGCCGACGAGCAGTACTTC
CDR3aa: CASSRDRADEQYF

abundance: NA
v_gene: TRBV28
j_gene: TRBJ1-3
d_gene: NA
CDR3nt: TGTGCCAGCAGTCTGGGAGGATCTGGAAACACCATATATTTT
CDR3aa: CASSLGGSGNTIYF